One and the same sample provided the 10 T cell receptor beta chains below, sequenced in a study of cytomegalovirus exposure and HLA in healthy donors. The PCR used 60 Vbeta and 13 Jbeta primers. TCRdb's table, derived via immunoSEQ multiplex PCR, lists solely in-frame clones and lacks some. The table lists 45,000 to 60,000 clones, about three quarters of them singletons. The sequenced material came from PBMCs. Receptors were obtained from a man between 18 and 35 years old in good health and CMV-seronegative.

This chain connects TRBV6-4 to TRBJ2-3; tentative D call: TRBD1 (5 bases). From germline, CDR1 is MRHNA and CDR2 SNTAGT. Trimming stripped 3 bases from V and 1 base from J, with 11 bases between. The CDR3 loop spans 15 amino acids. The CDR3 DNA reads TGTGCCAGCAGTGAATGGGGCGGTCGCACAGATACGCAGTATTTT. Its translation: CASSEWGGRTDTQYF.

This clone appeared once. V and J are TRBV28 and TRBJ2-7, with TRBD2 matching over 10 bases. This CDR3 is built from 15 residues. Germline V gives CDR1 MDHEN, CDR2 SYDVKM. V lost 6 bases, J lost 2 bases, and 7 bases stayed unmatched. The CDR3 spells CASRWALAGPYEQYF. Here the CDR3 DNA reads TGTGCCAGCAGGTGGGCACTAGCGGGGCCCTACGAGCAGTACTTC. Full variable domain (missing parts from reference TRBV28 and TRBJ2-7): DVKVTQSSRYLVKRTGEKVFLECVQDMDHENMFWYRQDPGLGLRLIYFSYDVKMKEKGDIPEGYSVSREKKERFSLILESASTNQTSMYLCASRWALAGPYEQYFGPGTRLTVT.

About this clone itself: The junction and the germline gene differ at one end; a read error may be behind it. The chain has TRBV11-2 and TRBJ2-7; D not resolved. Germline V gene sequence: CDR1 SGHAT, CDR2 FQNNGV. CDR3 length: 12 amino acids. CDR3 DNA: TGTGCCAGTAGCTTAGGCCAGGCCGAGCAGTACTTC. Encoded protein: CASSLGQAEQYF.

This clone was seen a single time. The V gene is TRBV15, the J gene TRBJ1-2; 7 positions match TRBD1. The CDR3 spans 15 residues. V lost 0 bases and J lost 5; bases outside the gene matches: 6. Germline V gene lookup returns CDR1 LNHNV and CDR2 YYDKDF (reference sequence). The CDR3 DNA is TGTGCCACCAGCAGAGACAGGGGGGACCCTTATGGCTACACCTTC. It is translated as CATSRDRGDPYGYTF.

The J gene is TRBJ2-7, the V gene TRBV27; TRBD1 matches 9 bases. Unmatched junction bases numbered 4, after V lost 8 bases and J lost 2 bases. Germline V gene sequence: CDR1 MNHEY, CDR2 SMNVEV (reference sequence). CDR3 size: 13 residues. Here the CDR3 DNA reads TGTGCCAGCGGGACAGGGTCGACCTACGAGCAGTACTTC. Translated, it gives CASGTGSTYEQYF.

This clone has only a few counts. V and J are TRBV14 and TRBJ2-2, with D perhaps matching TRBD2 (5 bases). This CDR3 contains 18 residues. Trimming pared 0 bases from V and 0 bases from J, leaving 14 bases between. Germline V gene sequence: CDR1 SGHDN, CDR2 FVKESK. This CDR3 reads CASSQDAGRTSNTGELFF. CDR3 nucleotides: TGTGCCAGCAGCCAAGACGCCGGGCGGACTTCGAACACCGGGGAGCTGTTTTTT.

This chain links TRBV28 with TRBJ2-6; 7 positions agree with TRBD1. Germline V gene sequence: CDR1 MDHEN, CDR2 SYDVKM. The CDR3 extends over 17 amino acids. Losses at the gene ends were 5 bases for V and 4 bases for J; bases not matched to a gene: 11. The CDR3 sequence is CASSPPGQPLGANVLTF. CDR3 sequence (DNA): TGTGCCAGCAGTCCGCCGGGACAGCCTCTGGGGGCCAACGTCCTGACTTTC. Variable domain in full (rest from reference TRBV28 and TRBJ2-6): DVKVTQSSRYLVKRTGEKVFLECVQDMDHENMFWYRQDPGLGLRLIYFSYDVKMKEKGDIPEGYSVSREKKERFSLILESASTNQTSMYLCASSPPGQPLGANVLTFGAGSRLTVL.

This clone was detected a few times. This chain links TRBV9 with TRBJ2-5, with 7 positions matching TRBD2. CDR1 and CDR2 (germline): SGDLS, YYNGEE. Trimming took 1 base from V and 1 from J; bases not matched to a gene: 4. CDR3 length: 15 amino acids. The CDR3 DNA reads TGTGCCAGCAGCGTAAGCGGGATGAGCCAAGAGACCCAGTACTTC. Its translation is CASSVSGMSQETQYF.

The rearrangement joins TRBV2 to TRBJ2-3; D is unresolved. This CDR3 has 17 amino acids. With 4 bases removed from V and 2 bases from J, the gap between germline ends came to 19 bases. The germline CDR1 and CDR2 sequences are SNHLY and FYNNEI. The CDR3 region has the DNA TGTGCCAGCAGTGTCTCCACCGGGTCAGATTACACAGATACGCAGTATTTT. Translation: CASSVSTGSDYTDTQYF.

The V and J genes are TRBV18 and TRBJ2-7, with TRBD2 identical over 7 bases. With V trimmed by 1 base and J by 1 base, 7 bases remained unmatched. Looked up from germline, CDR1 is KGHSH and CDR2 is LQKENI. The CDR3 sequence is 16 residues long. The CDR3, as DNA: TGTGCCAGCTCACCACTTTCGGGAGGTTCGTCCTACGAGCAGTACTTC. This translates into CASSPLSGGSSYEQYF.